The rows below give T cell receptor beta chains drawn from one sample of a study of shared clonotypes between healthy human individuals. The data were produced by immunoSEQ multiplex PCR, yet TCRdb's version contains in-frame clones alone and is incomplete. The repertoire includes around 2.5 million clones, 93% of them detected once, and 0.36% sits in the top ten. Sequenced input: naive CD4+ T cells from PBMCs. The source of these receptors is a man aged 18 to 29 in good health. Some clones in this sample may be carry-over from other donors' samples. Both conserved end residues are part of each CDR3. Each record gives: CDR3 protein, CDR3 DNA, V gene, J gene, clone size, D gene. The D gene is left open where the match is weak. Where a row states a size, it is once, few, many or the class of an expanded clone; other rows omit it.

CDR3: CASSGTTGAGEQYF; DNA: TGTGCCAGCAGTGGGACCACGGGGGCTGGCGAGCAGTACTTC; V: TRBV2; J: TRBJ2-7; size: .; D: .
CDR3: CASSLTSSHNEQFF; DNA: TGTGCCAGCAGCTTGACTAGCAGTCACAATGAGCAGTTCTTC; V: TRBV5-5; J: TRBJ2-1; size: .; D: .
CDR3: CASSEYTGGRDNTDTQYF; DNA: TGTGCCAGCAGTGAATATACAGGGGGAAGGGACAACACAGATACGCAGTATTTT; V: TRBV25-1; J: TRBJ2-3; size: .; D: TRBD1
CDR3: CASSRRGAGELFF; DNA: TGTGCCAGTAGTCGCCGCGGAGCCGGGGAGCTGTTTTTT; V: TRBV19; J: TRBJ2-2; size: .; D: .
CDR3: CASSRETGEAFF; DNA: TGTGCCAGCAGCAGGGAAACGGGAGAAGCTTTCTTT; V: TRBV2; J: TRBJ1-1; size: .; D: .
CDR3: CASSFGLAGGYDEQYF; DNA: TGCGCCAGCAGCTTCGGGCTAGCGGGAGGCTACGACGAGCAGTACTTC; V: TRBV5-1; J: TRBJ2-7; size: .; D: TRBD2
CDR3: CASSAPGLSYEQYF; DNA: TGTGCCAGCAGTGCCCCGGGGCTCTCCTACGAGCAGTACTTC; V: TRBV27; J: TRBJ2-7; size: .; D: .
CDR3: CASSPEGRKAFF; DNA: TGTGCCAGCAGCCCGGAGGGTAGAAAAGCTTTCTTT; V: TRBV27; J: TRBJ1-1; size: .; D: .
CDR3: CASSPPSRFNEQFF; DNA: TGTGCCAGCTCACCCCCCAGTAGGTTCAATGAGCAGTTCTTC; V: TRBV18; J: TRBJ2-1; size: .; D: .
CDR3: CASSGRENIQYF; DNA: TGTGCCAGCAGCGGGAGGGAAAACATTCAGTACTTC; V: TRBV13; J: TRBJ2-4; size: .; D: TRBD2
CDR3: CASSLSGHTEAFF; DNA: TGCGCCAGCAGCTTGAGCGGCCACACTGAAGCTTTCTTT; V: TRBV5-1; J: TRBJ1-1; size: few; D: .
CDR3: CSVVGIPNEKLFF; DNA: TGCAGCGTTGTCGGGATCCCTAATGAAAAACTGTTTTTT; V: TRBV29-1; J: TRBJ1-4; size: .; D: .
CDR3: CASSPDSYSGNTIYF; DNA: TGTGCCAGCAGTCCCGACAGCTACTCTGGAAACACCATATATTTT; V: TRBV2; J: TRBJ1-3; size: .; D: .
CDR3: CASSWGASGSLYEQYF; DNA: TGTGCCAGCAGCTGGGGGGCTAGCGGGAGCCTGTACGAGCAGTACTTC; V: TRBV5-4; J: TRBJ2-7; size: .; D: TRBD2
CDR3: CASIGTITGNTIYF; DNA: TGTGCCAGCATCGGCACCATAACTGGAAACACCATATATTTT; V: TRBV6-5; J: TRBJ1-3; size: .; D: .
CDR3: CASSLATPNQPQHF; DNA: TGTGCCAGCAGCCTAGCGACTCCCAATCAGCCCCAGCATTTT; V: TRBV6-6; J: TRBJ1-5; size: once; D: .
CDR3: CASSEGGAHNSPLHF; DNA: TGTGCCAGCAGTGAAGGGGGCGCCCATAATTCACCCCTCCACTTT; V: TRBV2; J: TRBJ1-6; size: .; D: .
CDR3: CASSPTAADTQYF; DNA: TGTGCCAGCTCACCGACCGCAGCAGATACGCAGTATTTT; V: TRBV18; J: TRBJ2-3; size: .; D: .
CDR3: CASSPTGGLSSYEQYF; DNA: TGTGCCAGCAGCCCAACAGGGGGGCTGAGCTCCTACGAGCAGTACTTC; V: TRBV5-4; J: TRBJ2-7; size: once; D: TRBD1
CDR3: CASSLRSSVAGAPHEQYF; DNA: TGTGCCAGCAGTTTAAGGTCTAGCGTAGCGGGAGCCCCCCACGAGCAGTACTTC; V: TRBV27; J: TRBJ2-7; size: .; D: TRBD2
CDR3: CASSSQATNEKLFF; DNA: TGTGCCAGCAGTTCTCAGGCAACTAATGAAAAACTGTTTTTT; V: TRBV6-6; J: TRBJ1-4; size: .; D: .
CDR3: CASSFRDRVGGYTF; DNA: TGTGCCAGCAGTTTTCGGGACAGGGTCGGTGGCTACACCTTC; V: TRBV28; J: TRBJ1-2; size: .; D: TRBD1
CDR3: CASSIHFRGNTEAFF; DNA: TGTGCCAGCAGCATCCATTTTCGGGGGAACACTGAAGCTTTCTTT; V: TRBV7-2; J: TRBJ1-1; size: .; D: .
CDR3: CASSPMTSGSRETQYF; DNA: TGTGCCAGCAGCCCGATGACTAGCGGGAGCCGGGAGACCCAGTACTTC; V: TRBV7-9; J: TRBJ2-5; size: once; D: TRBD2
CDR3: CASSPEREGLVETQYF; DNA: TGTGCCAGCAGTCCCGAGCGGGAGGGCCTGGTGGAGACCCAGTACTTC; V: TRBV28; J: TRBJ2-5; size: .; D: TRBD2
CDR3: CASSTGPTQADTQYF; DNA: TGCGCCAGCAGCACTGGGCCGACACAGGCAGATACGCAGTATTTT; V: TRBV5-1; J: TRBJ2-3; size: .; D: .
CDR3: CASSQGPVAYEQYF; DNA: TGCGCCAGCAGCCAAGGACCCGTGGCCTACGAGCAGTACTTC; V: TRBV4-1; J: TRBJ2-7; size: .; D: .
CDR3: CASSSGLGGYEQYF; DNA: TGCGCCAGCAGTTCGGGACTAGGAGGATACGAGCAGTACTTC; V: TRBV5-1; J: TRBJ2-7; size: .; D: TRBD2
CDR3: CASSLGTYNQPQHF; DNA: TGTGCCAGCAGTTTAGGGACTTATAATCAGCCCCAGCATTTT; V: TRBV28; J: TRBJ1-5; size: .; D: .
CDR3: CASSTRLAGAYGEQFF; DNA: TGTGCCAGCAGCACCAGACTAGCGGGAGCGTATGGTGAGCAGTTCTTC; V: TRBV5-4; J: TRBJ2-1; size: .; D: TRBD2
CDR3: CASSSARLGAQFF; DNA: TGTGCCAGCAGCTCCGCGCGGTTAGGAGCGCAGTTCTTC; V: TRBV7-2; J: TRBJ2-1; size: .; D: .
CDR3: CASSFDRGWGDTQYF; DNA: TGTGCCAGCAGTTTTGACAGGGGGTGGGGAGATACGCAGTATTTT; V: TRBV28; J: TRBJ2-3; size: .; D: TRBD1
CDR3: CAWTPGQGAGETQYF; DNA: TGTGCCTGGACCCCGGGACAGGGGGCCGGAGAGACCCAGTACTTC; V: TRBV30; J: TRBJ2-5; size: .; D: TRBD1
CDR3: CASSKTGVTNEKLFF; DNA: TGTGCCAGCAGTAAAACAGGGGTAACTAATGAAAAACTGTTTTTT; V: TRBV6-1; J: TRBJ1-4; size: .; D: TRBD1
CDR3: CASQDRVNTEAFF; DNA: TGTGCCAGTCAGGACAGGGTAAACACTGAAGCTTTCTTT; V: TRBV5-8; J: TRBJ1-1; size: .; D: TRBD1